This T cell receptor beta chain stems from a study of blood T cell repertoires in COVID-19. Sequenced by immunoSEQ multiplex PCR; TCRdb stores in-frame clones only, minus some. Here the sample spans roughly 84,000 clones, roughly 80% being singletons. Trimming stripped 0 bases from V and 5 bases from J, with 12 bases between. The CDR3 length is 15 residues. The germline V gene has CDR1 SGDLS and CDR2 YYNGEE. This clonotype was sampled from a man at least 80 years old with active or convalescent COVID-19. Specimen: peripheral blood. The chain is built from TRBV9 and TRBJ1-5, with D perhaps TRBD1 (5 bases). The CDR3 is CASSVDGTADQPQHF. DNA of the CDR3: TGTGCCAGCAGCGTAGATGGGACTGCAGATCAGCCCCAGCATTTT.